These 20 T cell receptor beta chains were all obtained from the same sample, sequenced in a study of beta chain features in type 1 diabetes. As every portion of the isolated RNA was reverse transcribed, the sequencing read expressed TCRB transcripts. Clones were read by immunoSEQ multiplex PCR, and TCRdb kept only the in-frame ones, dropping some. The sample has about 150,000 clones; over 8.5% are singletons. Material for sequencing was central memory CD4+ T cells from blood. Receptor source: a man between 18 and 35 years old in good health.

This clone was observed a handful of times. CDR3 sequence (DNA): TGTGCCAGCGAGCCCGCGACCTCCATTTACGAGCAGTACTTC. Its protein product is CASEPATSIYEQYF. The genes are TRBV6-1 and TRBJ2-7; D unclear. CDR1 and CDR2 (germline): MNHNS, SASEGT. Trimming left V 8 bases short and J 4 bases short, with 18 bases between. The CDR3 covers 14 residues.

This rearrangement joins TRBV9 to TRBJ1-1, with 7 positions matching TRBD1. CDR3 size: 15 residues. Germline values: CDR1 SGDLS, CDR2 YYNGEE. V lost 3 bases, J lost 2 bases, and 7 bases stayed unmatched. The CDR3 sequence is CASSARQGSNTEAFF. CDR3 nucleotides: TGTGCCAGCAGCGCCCGACAGGGTAGTAACACTGAAGCTTTCTTT.

The V gene is TRBV29-1, the J gene TRBJ1-2; D perhaps matches TRBD1 (5 bases). The V and J ends lost 7 bases and 0 bases respectively, with 15 bases between them. The V gene's germline CDR1 is SQVTM and CDR2 ANQGSEA. This CDR3 has 14 residues. CDR3 residues: CSAPGGPSNYGYTF. The DNA of the CDR3 is TGCAGCGCCCCCGGGGGTCCCTCTAACTATGGCTACACCTTC.

This clone appeared a few times. The chain carries TRBV19 and TRBJ2-5; TRBD1 is a possible D gene (6 bases). V lost 6 bases and J 5 bases, leaving 13 bases between the germline ends. Germline V gene sequence: CDR1 LNHDA, CDR2 SQIVND (reference sequence). There are 13 residues in the CDR3. DNA for the CDR3: TGTGCCAGTAGGAATACAGGGACGGAGACCCAGTACTTC. It codes for CASRNTGTETQYF.

V usage is TRBV28 and J usage is TRBJ1-2, with D hard to call. CDR1 MDHEN and CDR2 SYDVKM come from the germline V gene. The CDR3 spans 14 residues. V was shortened by 5 bases and J by 0 bases, with 10 bases between the two germline ends. CDR3 protein: CASSLGNSNYGYTF. The DNA for the CDR3 is TGTGCCAGCAGTCTGGGCAACTCTAACTATGGCTACACCTTC.

This clone was seen only a few times. The chain employs TRBV27 and TRBJ1-1, with TRBD1 matching over 7 bases. The germline CDR1 and CDR2 sequences are MNHEY and SMNVEV (reference sequence). The CDR3 runs to 15 residues. V was clipped by 5 bases and J by 0 bases; unmatched bases: 6. CDR3 amino acids: CASSLRTGVNTEAFF. The CDR3 bases are TGTGCCAGCAGTCTCCGGACAGGAGTGAACACTGAAGCTTTCTTT.

The DNA for the CDR3 is TGTGCCAGCGGACAGGGGGTTTCACCCCTCCACTTT. Residues: CASGQGVSPLHF. This chain links TRBV2 with TRBJ1-6; TRBD1 matches at 10 bases. V trimming: 8 bases; J trimming: 9 bases; junction bases outside the gene matches: 1. The CDR3 is 12 residues long. Germline CDR1 reads SNHLY; CDR2 reads FYNNEI.

The rearrangement joins TRBV27 to TRBJ2-5, with 8 bases fitting TRBD2. Trimming at V came to 5 bases and at J to 5 bases, leaving 10 bases not matched to a gene. Per germline, CDR1 MNHEY and CDR2 SMNVEV (reference sequence). CDR3 length: 15 amino acids. The CDR3 DNA is TGTGCCAGCAGTCGCGACGCAGCGGGAGCTGAGACCCAGTACTTC. It specifies CASSRDAAGAETQYF.

The chain carries TRBV9 and TRBJ2-3, with 12 bases lining up with TRBD2. This CDR3 contains 16 residues. Losses at the gene ends were 0 bases for V and 5 bases for J; bases not matched to a gene: 4. The germline V gene has CDR1 SGDLS and CDR2 YYNGEE. Here the CDR3 DNA reads TGTGCCAGCAGCGTAGGGACTAGCGGGACTGAAGATACGCAGTATTTT. Protein product: CASSVGTSGTEDTQYF.

The rearrangement uses TRBV10-3 and TRBJ1-6, with D maybe TRBD1 (6 bases). Germline CDR1 and CDR2: ENHRY and SYGVKD. Trimming stripped 2 bases from V and 0 bases from J, with 8 bases between. This CDR3 has 16 amino acids. DNA for the CDR3: TGTGCCATCAGTGAGCAAGGGGGCTCCTATAATTCACCCCTCCACTTT. It specifies CAISEQGGSYNSPLHF.

This CDR3 is CASSLGTNQETQYF. The CDR3 DNA sequence: TGTGCCAGCAGCCTCGGGACTAACCAAGAGACCCAGTACTTC. The chain recombines TRBV7-9 with TRBJ2-5; 7 bases are a match to TRBD2. This CDR3 contains 14 residues. Germline V gene sequence: CDR1 SEHNR, CDR2 FQNEAQ (reference sequence). V was clipped by 5 bases and J by 0 bases; unmatched bases: 3.

The V and J genes are TRBV9 and TRBJ1-4, with D tentatively TRBD1 (6 bases). The CDR3 loop spans 15 amino acids. Germline V gene lookup returns CDR1 SGDLS and CDR2 YYNGEE. V lost 4 bases, J lost 7 bases, and 17 bases lay in between. The CDR3: CASSTLGGRSEKLFF. The CDR3 DNA reads TGTGCCAGCAGCACCCTAGGGGGGCGCTCTGAAAAACTGTTTTTT.

This rearrangement joins TRBV7-8 to TRBJ1-1; D not resolved. Trimming stripped 1 base from V and 1 base from J, with 10 bases between. CDR1 is SGHVS and CDR2 is FQNEAQ in the germline V gene. This CDR3 contains 15 residues. CDR3 DNA: TGTGCCAGCAGCTTAGAAGCCCAGGCGAACACTGAAGCTTTCTTT. As protein: CASSLEAQANTEAFF.

A few counts support this clone. V is TRBV7-9 and J is TRBJ1-2; D is possibly TRBD1 (5 bases). Germline loops: CDR1 SEHNR, CDR2 FQNEAQ (reference sequence). V lost 5 bases, J lost 6 bases, and 13 bases lay in between. The CDR3 length is 13 residues. The CDR3 reads CASSPLQANGYTF. For the CDR3, the DNA is TGTGCCAGCAGCCCCCTACAGGCTAATGGCTACACCTTC.

This clone was picked up a small number of times. This CDR3 is also generated by other DNA sequences in the sample. The chain employs TRBV29-1 and TRBJ1-1, with D perhaps matching TRBD1 (5 bases). Between the trimmed V and J ends, which lost 5 bases and 4 bases, there was a span of 11 bases. The germline V gene encodes CDR1 SQVTM and CDR2 ANQGSEA. The CDR3 runs 12 residues. The CDR3 sequence: CSVPGQGTEAFF. The CDR3 nucleotides read TGCAGCGTTCCCGGACAAGGCACTGAAGCTTTCTTT.

This clone was seen a handful of times. The chain carries TRBV29-1 and TRBJ2-7; 7 bases map to TRBD2. J lost 4 bases, V lost 5 bases, and 11 bases had no gene match. This CDR3 has 14 amino acids. Germline V gene lookup returns CDR1 SQVTM and CDR2 ANQGSEA. CDR3 sequence reads: CSVLGSAGKYEQYF. The DNA of the CDR3 is TGCAGCGTTTTAGGTTCAGCGGGGAAATACGAGCAGTACTTC.

About this clone: This may be a read error, as it is one base from a much larger clone. DNA of the CDR3: TGCGCCAGCAGCTCACGGACAGGGGAAGAGACCCAGTACTTC. It translates to CASSSRTGEETQYF. The chain combines TRBV5-1 with TRBJ2-5; 9 bases match TRBD1. The CDR3 is made up of 14 amino acids. Germline CDR1 reads SGHRS; CDR2 reads YFSETQ. V dropped 3 bases and J dropped 3; count of bases not matched to a gene: 3.

This clone was seen a few times. The rearrangement joins TRBV9 to TRBJ1-2; 7 nucleotides match TRBD1. The length of the CDR3 is 15 residues. Germline V gives CDR1 SGDLS, CDR2 YYNGEE. J was trimmed by 3 bases and V by 0 bases; bases with no gene match: 5. CDR3 DNA sequence: TGTGCCAGCAGCGTAGGCCTGACAGGGCACTATGGCTACACCTTC. It specifies CASSVGLTGHYGYTF.

This clone was counted a few times. The chain is built from TRBV6-6 and TRBJ1-5; D remains unclear. The CDR3 length is 16 residues. Germline lookup yields CDR1 MNHNY and CDR2 SVGAGI (reference sequence). Trimming cost V 5 bases and J 0 bases, with 14 bases left between them. Here the CDR3 reads CASSGRNWDSNQPQHF. The DNA of the CDR3 is TGTGCCAGCAGTGGCCGGAACTGGGATAGCAATCAGCCCCAGCATTTT.

This clone was picked up a small number of times. The chain has TRBV7-9 and TRBJ1-2; D is possibly TRBD1 (5 bases). The V gene lost 5 bases and the J gene lost 2 bases, with 15 bases spanning the gap. Germline CDR1 and CDR2: SEHNR and FQNEAQ (reference sequence). The CDR3 is 15 residues long. In DNA form, the CDR3 reads TGTGCCAGCAGCGGCCCCATTGGGGGGAACTATGGCTACACCTTC. As protein: CASSGPIGGNYGYTF.